These 31 T cell receptor beta chains share one sample of origin, sequenced in a study of spatial heterogeneity in lung cancer. TCRdb ran MiXCR on the 5' RACE reads and lists one entry per CDR3 protein. This table holds about 26,000 distinct CDR3 sequences, 9.5% to 15% found once. Time point meaning: sample taken at primary tumor resection. No cell sorting; template was whole RNA from tumor, lung tissue or PBMC. This specimen consisted of PBMCs, obtained at surgery. Receptors originate from a female donor with early-stage non-small cell lung cancer.

This clonotype was recorded many times. The J gene is TRBJ2-1, the V gene TRBV11-2; D gene uncertain. The V end was cut by 5 bases, the J end by 7 bases, with 9 bases between. The length of the CDR3 is 12 residues. The germline V gene encodes CDR1 SGHAT and CDR2 FQNNGV. The CDR3 reads CASSRFRNEQFF. The DNA for the CDR3 is TGTGCCAGCAGCCGATTCAGAAATGAGCAGTTCTTC.

This clonotype was seen repeatedly, ten times or more. V and J are TRBV7-9 and TRBJ1-2; D gene unclear. CDR1 is SEHNR and CDR2 is FQNEAQ in the germline V gene (reference sequence). Trimming stripped 5 bases from V and 8 bases from J, with 18 bases between. The CDR3 runs 14 residues. CDR3 residues: CASSPLGSLNGYTF. CDR3 sequence (DNA): TGTGCCAGCAGCCCGCTGGGGTCCCTCAACGGCTACACCTTC.

The sample holds a few counts of this clonotype. The gene calls are TRBV29-1 and TRBJ1-1; D might be TRBD1 (6 bases). Trimming took off 6 bases at V and 0 bases at J, with 11 bases between the two ends. The CDR3 is made up of 13 amino acids. CDR1 and CDR2 (germline): SQVTM, ANQGSEA. The CDR3 sequence is CSVSGVMNTEAFF. CDR3 DNA sequence: TGCAGCGTATCAGGGGTCATGAACACTGAAGCTTTCTTT.

This clonotype came up many times. CDR3 sequence reads: CASSDGQKVGEAFF. Written as DNA, the CDR3 is TGTGCCAGCAGCGATGGCCAGAAGGTGGGTGAAGCTTTCTTT. V usage is TRBV9 and J usage is TRBJ1-1, with no clear D. CDR1 is SGDLS, CDR2 YYNGEE, per germline. Trimming took 3 bases from V and 7 from J, leaving 16 bases between them. This CDR3 is built from 14 residues.

Only a few counts were recorded for this clonotype. The rearrangement links TRBV28 to TRBJ1-3; tentative D call: TRBD1 (6 bases). The germline gives CDR1 MDHEN, CDR2 SYDVKM. The CDR3 is 14 amino acids. V was trimmed by 11 bases and J by 0 bases, leaving 14 bases between them. The CDR3, as DNA: TGTGCCTCTGGACAGCCGAGCTCTGGAAACACCATATATTTT. The encoded protein is CASGQPSSGNTIYF.

The CDR3 coding sequence is TGTGCCAGCAGCTTAGCGGGGGGGCGTGAGCAGTACGTC. Translating it yields CASSLAGGREQYV. The rearrangement uses TRBV7-2 and TRBJ2-7, with a weak D call TRBD2 (7 bases). This CDR3 has 13 amino acids. Looked up from germline, CDR1 is SGHTA and CDR2 is FQGNSA. V shed 0 bases and J shed 7 bases, with 10 bases lying between them.

This clonotype showed up many times. The chain combines TRBV7-9 with TRBJ2-4; D perhaps matches TRBD1 (5 bases). Trimming shortened V by 10 bases and J by 6 bases, and 13 bases separated the two germline ends. The germline CDR1 and CDR2 sequences are SEHNR and FQNEAQ (reference sequence). The CDR3 has 12 residues. The CDR3 coding sequence is TGTGCCACTCTGGGGCTGGGAAACATTCAGTACTTC. This codes for CATLGLGNIQYF.

This clonotype was counted at least ten times. The chain combines TRBV7-2 with TRBJ2-7, with 7 bases fitting TRBD2. The CDR3 runs 15 residues. Germline lookup yields CDR1 SGHTA and CDR2 FQGNSA. The trim removed 5 bases at V and 3 bases at J, leaving 10 bases unmatched. The CDR3 loop is CASSPQSGESYEQYV. CDR3 nucleotides: TGTGCCAGCAGCCCCCAGAGCGGGGAAAGCTACGAGCAGTACGTC.

This clonotype appeared many times. CDR3 protein: CATSAGTDHTDTQYF. DNA for the CDR3: TGTGCCACCAGCGCCGGGACAGACCACACAGATACGCAGTATTTT. The V and J genes are TRBV15 and TRBJ2-3; 7 nucleotides match TRBD1. Losses at the gene ends were 5 bases for V and 2 bases for J; bases not matched to a gene: 7. The CDR3 extends over 15 amino acids. The germline CDR1 and CDR2 sequences are LNHNV and YYDKDF (reference sequence).

This clonotype appeared many times. The CDR3 reads CASSSGQGHEKLFF. The CDR3 region has the DNA TGTGCCAGCAGCTCGGGACAGGGGCACGAAAAACTGTTTTTT. The rearrangement joins TRBV28 to TRBJ1-4; 10 bases fit TRBD1. Germline CDR1 reads MDHEN; CDR2 reads SYDVKM. CDR3 length equals 14 residues. With V trimmed by 6 bases and J by 8 bases, 6 bases remained unmatched. The full variable domain, with the rest looked up from reference TRBV28 and TRBJ1-4, is DVKVTQSSRYLVKRTGEKVFLECVQDMDHENMFWYRQDPGLGLRLIYFSYDVKMKEKGDIPEGYSVSREKKERFSLILESASTNQTSMYLCASSSGQGHEKLFFGSGTQLSVL.

This clonotype was detected many times. The rearrangement uses TRBV28 and TRBJ2-1, with TRBD1 matching 9 bases. Germline CDR1 MDHEN, CDR2 SYDVKM. The CDR3 totals 14 residues. Trimming at V came to 6 bases and at J to 0 bases, leaving 0 bases not matched to a gene. Written as DNA, the CDR3 is TGTGCCAGCAGGGGACAGGGCTCCTACAATGAGCAGTTCTTC. Residues: CASRGQGSYNEQFF.

In its sample, this clonotype was seen many times. The V and J genes are TRBV6-5 and TRBJ1-1; D is undetermined. Germline lookup yields CDR1 MNHEY and CDR2 SVGAGI. This CDR3 has 11 residues. V lost 8 bases to trimming and J lost 11 bases, with 15 bases between them. The CDR3 here is CASHGPLWAFF. CDR3 bases: TGTGCCAGCCACGGGCCTTTGTGGGCTTTCTTT.

In its sample, this clonotype was seen many times. The chain has TRBV4-2 and TRBJ2-3; D gene unclear. V dropped 0 bases and J dropped 9 bases, with 19 bases sitting between them. CDR1 and CDR2 from the germline V gene are LGHNA and YNFKEQ. This CDR3 spans 16 amino acids. The CDR3 loop is CASSQDPWGYPVTQYF. The DNA of the CDR3 is TGTGCCAGCAGCCAAGACCCCTGGGGTTATCCAGTAACGCAGTATTTT.

This clonotype occurred a few times. V is TRBV27 and J is TRBJ1-5; D ambiguous. Per the germline V gene, CDR1 is MNHEY and CDR2 is SMNVEV (reference sequence). Trimming shortened V by 5 bases and J by 2 bases, and 16 bases separated the two germline ends. The CDR3 consists of 16 residues. CDR3 loop: CASSKLSGVGNQPQHF. CDR3 nucleotides: TGTGCCAGCAGTAAACTGTCTGGGGTTGGCAATCAGCCCCAGCATTTT.

Concerning this clonotype: One base away lies a much larger clone, so this may be a sequencing read error. This chain connects TRBV7-2 to TRBJ2-3; D not certain. This CDR3 contains 14 residues. The germline CDR1 and CDR2 sequences are SGHTA and FQGNSA. V was trimmed by 1 base and J by 4 bases, leaving 9 bases between them. The CDR3 protein is CASSLVCGADTQYF. The CDR3 DNA sequence: TGTGCCAGCAGCTTAGTATGCGGCGCAGATACGCAGTATTTT.

This clonotype was counted ten times or more. The chain recombines TRBV7-8 with TRBJ1-1; D might be TRBD1 (6 bases). The ends were cut back, 0 bases at V and 8 bases at J, with 10 bases in the middle. This CDR3 spans 13 amino acids. Looked up from germline, CDR1 is SGHVS and CDR2 is FQNEAQ. CDR3 loop: CASSLAAGTEAFF. The CDR3 coding sequence is TGTGCCAGCAGCTTAGCCGCCGGGACAGAAGCTTTCTTT.

The V call is TRBV12-3 or TRBV12-4, the J call TRBJ2-5; TRBD2 might be the D (5 bases). The V end was cut by 6 bases, the J end by 4 bases, with 6 bases between. The CDR3 totals 11 residues. DNA of the CDR3: TGTGCCAGCAGGGGAGCAGAGACCCAGTACTTC. Translated: CASRGAETQYF.

This clonotype was counted only a few times. The chain couples TRBV14 to TRBJ2-1; 8 nucleotides agree with TRBD2. V lost 2 bases and J lost 2; bases outside the gene matches: 5. CDR1 and CDR2 (germline): SGHDN, FVKESK. CDR3 length: 16 residues. The CDR3 protein is CASSQILAVTYNEQFF. In nucleotides, the CDR3 is TGTGCCAGCAGCCAAATACTAGCGGTCACCTACAATGAGCAGTTCTTC.

This clonotype occurred many times. The J gene is TRBJ1-2, the V gene TRBV4-2; D is ambiguous. The CDR3 loop spans 14 amino acids. V lost 0 bases and J lost 3, with 8 bases in between. Looked up from germline, CDR1 is LGHNA and CDR2 is YNFKEQ. CDR3 sequence reads: CASSQEGQYYGYTF. The CDR3 nucleotides read TGTGCCAGCAGCCAAGAGGGCCAGTACTATGGCTACACCTTC.

In the case of this clonotype: Just one base apart from a much larger clone, this may be a read error. The chain joins TRBV23-1 to TRBJ2-5; D might be TRBD2 (5 bases). Being an ORF, TRBV23-1 has a function that is uncertain. This CDR3 region has 14 residues. The V gene lost 8 bases and the J gene lost 2 bases, with 15 bases spanning the gap. The DNA for the CDR3 is TGCGCCAGCCCCGGGGTAGTTGGGCAAGAGACCCAGTACTTC. It codes for CASPGVVGQETQYF.

The chain combines TRBV7-2 with TRBJ2-1; D assignment may be TRBD1 or TRBD2 (5 bases each). The CDR3 is 13 residues long. V lost 5 bases to trimming and J lost 6 bases, with 11 bases between them. Germline assignment: CDR1 SGHTA and CDR2 FQGNSA. The CDR3 sequence: CASSGRGGNEQFF. The CDR3 nucleotides read TGTGCCAGCAGCGGACGTGGGGGCAATGAGCAGTTCTTC.

In its sample, this clonotype was seen many times. CDR3 region: CASSQVRELEAFF. CDR3 nucleotide sequence: TGCGCCAGCAGCCAAGTACGGGAGTTGGAGGCTTTCTTT. This chain connects TRBV4-1 to TRBJ1-1; D is unresolved. Germline assignment: CDR1 MGHRA and CDR2 YSYEKL. The CDR3 runs to 13 residues. Trimming took 1 base from V and 11 from J, leaving 14 bases between them.

This clonotype has a count of ten or more. The genes are TRBV5-1 and TRBJ2-7, with a weak D call TRBD2 (5 bases). The germline gives CDR1 SGHRS, CDR2 YFSETQ. Trimming removed 7 bases from V and 2 bases from J, with 22 bases in between. This CDR3 spans 16 amino acids. CDR3 bases: TGCGCCAGCCACGAACCAGGACGGACTTTAACCTACGAGCAGTACTTC. The encoded protein is CASHEPGRTLTYEQYF.

This clonotype was detected ten times or more. CDR3 coding DNA: TGTGCCAGCAGCTTATTTGCGGGAGGGCCGGGCACAGATACGCAGTATTTT. Amino acids: CASSLFAGGPGTDTQYF. This chain links TRBV7-9 with TRBJ2-3, with 9 bases aligning to TRBD2. The length of the CDR3 is 17 residues. With V trimmed by 2 bases and J by 1 base, 7 bases remained unmatched. Germline lookup yields CDR1 SEHNR and CDR2 FQNEAQ (reference sequence).

The sample holds many counts of this clonotype. The chain combines TRBV6-2 or TRBV6-3 with TRBJ2-7; D uncertain. The CDR3 has 13 amino acids. From germline, CDR1 is MNHEY and CDR2 SVGEGT. V lost 8 bases, J lost 0 bases, and 11 bases lay in between. The CDR3 DNA reads TGTGCCAGCGTCTCCGCGAGCTCCTACGAGCAGTACGTC. Protein product: CASVSASSYEQYV.

The sample holds many counts of this clonotype. This chain joins TRBV11-2 and TRBJ1-6; tentatively, D is TRBD1 (6 bases). Trimming removed 5 bases from V and 4 bases from J, with 15 bases in between. CDR1 and CDR2 (germline): SGHAT, FQNNGV. The CDR3 spans 16 residues. The CDR3 reads CASSTRGQSYNSPLHF. The CDR3 nucleotides are TGTGCCAGCAGCACCCGAGGACAGAGTTATAATTCACCCCTCCACTTT.

This clonotype occurred many times. This rearrangement joins TRBV15 to TRBJ2-3; no reliable D call. This CDR3 spans 12 amino acids. V shed 0 bases and J shed 7 bases, with 5 bases lying between them. The germline V gene has CDR1 LNHNV and CDR2 YYDKDF (reference sequence). CDR3 in DNA: TGTGCCACCAGCAGAGATCTGTATACGCAGTATTTT. The encoded protein is CATSRDLYTQYF. Together with reference TRBV15 and TRBJ2-3, the CDR3 gives the full variable domain: DAMVIQNPRYQVTQFGKPVTLSCSQTLNHNVMYWYQQKSSQAPKLLFHYYDKDFNNEADTPDNFQSRRPNTSFCFLDIRSPGLGDTAMYLCATSRDLYTQYFGPGTRLTVL.

This clonotype was observed at least ten times. This chain connects TRBV4-1 to TRBJ2-7; 8 bases line up with TRBD1. With 1 base clipped from V and 4 bases from J, the junction kept 12 bases outside the gene matches. The CDR3 is 17 residues long. Germline V gene sequence: CDR1 MGHRA, CDR2 YSYEKL. CDR3 nucleotides: TGCGCCAGCAGCCAAGTCCCACCCCGGGACAGGAGATACGAGCAGTACTTC. As protein: CASSQVPPRDRRYEQYF.

Here the CDR3 reads CASSYGKGEQFF. The CDR3 region has the DNA TGTGCCAGCAGTTACGGGAAAGGTGAGCAGTTCTTC. The V and J genes are TRBV6-6 and TRBJ2-1; D gene unclear. The CDR3 consists of 12 residues. Trimming removed 2 bases at V and 9 bases at J, with 8 bases between. Per germline, CDR1 MNHNY and CDR2 SVGAGI (reference sequence).

The gene calls are TRBV7-2 and TRBJ1-5, with TRBD1 matching over 8 bases. The CDR3 length is 16 residues. The germline V gene has CDR1 SGHTA and CDR2 FQGNSA. The trim removed 3 bases at V and 4 bases at J, leaving 8 bases unmatched. The CDR3 DNA sequence: TGTGCCAGCAGCTTGCAGGGGGCAGTTGGTAATCAGCCCCAGCATTTT. Its translation is CASSLQGAVGNQPQHF. Drawing the rest from reference TRBV7-2 and TRBJ1-5, the complete variable domain is GAGVSQSPSNKVTEKGKDVELRCDPISGHTALYWYRQSLGQGLEFLIYFQGNSAPDKSGLPSDRFSAERTGGSVSTLTIQRTQQEDSAVYLCASSLQGAVGNQPQHFGDGTRLSIL.

This clonotype occurred many times. The rearrangement uses TRBV28 and TRBJ1-1; the match to TRBD1 covers 9 bases. Germline V CDR1 and CDR2: MDHEN, SYDVKM. The V segment lost 6 bases and the J segment 1 base; nucleotides outside the gene matches: 15. The CDR3 contains 18 residues. The DNA for the CDR3 is TGTGCCAGCAGCCCTACTCGGACAGGGGCAGAGGGGAACACTGAAGCTTTCTTT. This gives the protein CASSPTRTGAEGNTEAFF.